These 17 T cell receptor beta chains originate from one sample sequenced in a study of graft-versus-host responses after intestinal transplantation. Their target antigens are unknown. The assay was immunoSEQ multiplex PCR, and TCRdb's table has in-frame clones only and misses some. The sample includes under 150,000 clones, approximately 92% of them seen just once. Here the sequenced sample was unstimulated CD4+ T cells sorted from spleen or lymph node cells, taken before intestinal transplant. These receptors were collected from a human donor who received an intestinal transplant.

The chain joins TRBV18 to TRBJ2-1; 9 nucleotides line up with TRBD1. This CDR3 comprises 15 residues. Germline CDR1 KGHSH, CDR2 LQKENI. Trimming at V came to 3 bases and at J to 4 bases, leaving 4 bases not matched to a gene. Written as DNA, the CDR3 is TGTGCCAGCTCACCCGGACAGGGGCGATACAATGAGCAGTTCTTC. Protein sequence: CASSPGQGRYNEQFF.

V and J are TRBV2 and TRBJ2-3; 8 positions agree with TRBD2. CDR1 is SNHLY and CDR2 is FYNNEI in the germline V gene. The CDR3 is made up of 13 amino acids. V gave up 8 bases and J gave up 6 bases; unmatched junction bases: 7. The CDR3 is CASGSGGADTQYF. The CDR3, as DNA: TGTGCCAGCGGGAGCGGGGGCGCGGATACGCAGTATTTT.

The J gene is TRBJ1-1, the V gene TRBV11-2; no clear D. The CDR3 totals 14 residues. Germline CDR1 and CDR2: SGHAT and FQNNGV. The V end was cut by 1 base, the J end by 1 base, with 7 bases between. CDR3 sequence (DNA): TGTGCCAGCAGCTTAGGTCCGGCGAACACTGAAGCTTTCTTT. Translated: CASSLGPANTEAFF.

V is TRBV5-1 and J is TRBJ2-7; tentative D call: TRBD2 (6 bases). Germline loops: CDR1 SGHRS, CDR2 YFSETQ. The V end was cut by 4 bases, the J end by 7 bases, with 27 bases between. The CDR3 spans 17 residues. CDR3 coding DNA: TGCGCCAGCAGCAGTTTTGAAGAGGGCGTCGGGAGCCTGGAGCAGTACTTC. Protein product: CASSSFEEGVGSLEQYF.

The chain links TRBV7-2 to TRBJ2-7, with D perhaps matching TRBD2 (5 bases). The CDR3 contains 12 residues. Germline values: CDR1 SGHTA, CDR2 FQGNSA. The V and J ends lost 1 base and 7 bases respectively, with 8 bases between them. CDR3 nucleotide sequence: TGTGCCAGCAGCTTAGGTGGGGAGGAGCAGTACTTC. Translated, it gives CASSLGGEEQYF.

V and J are TRBV5-1 and TRBJ2-5, with 10 bases lining up with TRBD2. The V gene end was trimmed by 3 bases and the J gene end by 2 bases; junction bases not matched to a gene: 4. CDR1 SGHRS and CDR2 YFSETQ come from the germline V gene. The CDR3 consists of 15 residues. CDR3 DNA: TGCGCCAGCAGCTCCTTAGCGGGGGGTCAAGAGACCCAGTACTTC. This codes for CASSSLAGGQETQYF.

The rearrangement joins TRBV7-1 to TRBJ1-2, with D unclear. TRBV7-1 counts as an open reading frame of uncertain function. Trimming shortened V by 5 bases and J by 4 bases, and 23 bases separated the two germline ends. The CDR3 spans 17 residues. The CDR3 bases are TGTGCCAGCAGCCTTAATGTTTACGAGGGAAAGACCTATGGCTACACCTTC. Its translation: CASSLNVYEGKTYGYTF.

The chain carries TRBV4-2 and TRBJ2-1; 9 bases fit TRBD2. This CDR3 spans 14 amino acids. V shed 0 bases, J shed 13 bases, and the junction held 7 bases outside the gene matches. Germline values: CDR1 LGHNA, CDR2 YNFKEQ. The CDR3 loop reads CASSQDQPAGGQFF. CDR3 sequence (DNA): TGTGCCAGCAGCCAAGATCAGCCAGCGGGGGGTCAGTTCTTC.

This chain joins TRBV29-1 and TRBJ1-6, with 9 bases lining up with TRBD1. The CDR3 runs to 15 residues. With 6 bases clipped from V and 2 bases from J, the junction kept 5 bases outside the gene matches. Per germline, CDR1 SQVTM and CDR2 ANQGSEA. CDR3: CSVTGTGTYNSPLHF. Here the CDR3 DNA reads TGCAGCGTGACCGGGACAGGGACCTATAATTCACCCCTCCACTTT.

The chain uses TRBV6-5 and TRBJ1-2, with D possibly matching TRBD1 (5 bases). The germline V gene has CDR1 MNHEY and CDR2 SVGAGI. The CDR3 consists of 15 residues. Trimming stripped 4 bases from V and 4 bases from J, with 16 bases between. The CDR3 region has the DNA TGTGCCAGCAGTTCCAACCCGGGGGGAGGCTATGGCTACACCTTC. It is translated as CASSSNPGGGYGYTF.

The V call is TRBV5-4, the J call TRBJ2-3, with 11 bases identical to TRBD2. The junction had 7 bases not matched to a gene; V was cut back by 9 bases and J by 4 bases. The CDR3 is made up of 14 amino acids. Germline CDR1 is SGHNT and CDR2 is YYREEE (reference sequence). This CDR3 is CATHLAGGPDTQYF. In DNA form, the CDR3 reads TGTGCCACCCACTTAGCGGGGGGGCCAGATACGCAGTATTTT.

The V gene is TRBV5-1, the J gene TRBJ2-7, with 10 positions matching TRBD2. Per germline, CDR1 SGHRS and CDR2 YFSETQ. The CDR3 length is 15 residues. The V and J ends lost 4 bases and 0 bases, in that order; junction bases with no gene match: 4. CDR3 DNA: TGCGCCAGCAGCGGGACTAGCGAGAGCTCCTACGAGCAGTACTTC. It codes for CASSGTSESSYEQYF.

The V gene is TRBV29-1, the J gene TRBJ2-3; D call uncertain. CDR1 is SQVTM, CDR2 ANQGSEA, per germline. V was cut by 7 bases and J by 0 bases, with 8 bases left in between. This CDR3 comprises 12 residues. CDR3 in amino acids: CSATSSTDTQYF. The CDR3 DNA sequence: TGCAGCGCGACATCTAGCACAGATACGCAGTATTTT.

The gene calls are TRBV2 and TRBJ2-1; 8 nucleotides align to TRBD2. This CDR3 is 11 amino acids long. Germline CDR1 and CDR2: SNHLY and FYNNEI. Trimming cost V 8 bases and J 10 bases; bases outside gene matches: 4. CDR3 residues: CASQAGVEQFF. Here the CDR3 DNA reads TGTGCCAGCCAAGCGGGGGTCGAGCAGTTCTTC.

The rearrangement uses TRBV7-9 and TRBJ1-2; 7 bases map to TRBD1. The germline gives CDR1 SEHNR, CDR2 FQNEAQ (reference sequence). With 5 bases clipped from V and 4 bases from J, the junction kept 7 bases outside the gene matches. The CDR3 has 14 residues. The CDR3 loop reads CASSTTGAVYGYTF. The CDR3 nucleotides read TGTGCCAGCAGCACAACAGGGGCAGTCTATGGCTACACCTTC.

This chain's CDR3 is CASSARGGNQPQHF. CDR3 nucleotide sequence: TGTGCCAGCTCTGCCAGGGGAGGGAATCAGCCCCAGCATTTT. V and J are TRBV6-1 and TRBJ1-5, with a possible D match to TRBD1 (6 bases). Germline V CDR1 and CDR2: MNHNS, SASEGT. There are 14 residues in the CDR3. With 8 bases removed from V and 4 bases from J, the gap between germline ends came to 15 bases.

The chain joins TRBV18 to TRBJ2-1; D is unclear. Germline-derived CDR1 and CDR2 are KGHSH and LQKENI. V lost 2 bases to trimming and J lost 1 base, with 9 bases between them. The CDR3 length is 15 residues. The CDR3 region is CASSPYQLSYNEQFF. The CDR3 DNA sequence: TGTGCCAGCTCACCATACCAGCTGTCCTACAATGAGCAGTTCTTC.